This TCR beta chain comes out of a study of neurological immune-mediated disorders. This CDR3 region has 14 residues. Trimming shortened V by 4 bases and J by 2 bases, and 12 bases separated the two germline ends. Germline V gives CDR1 ENHRY, CDR2 SYGVKD. TCRdb re-derived calls from the 5' RACE reads in MiXCR, one entry per CDR3 protein. The table records tens of thousands of distinct CDR3 sequences, 4.2% of them present only once. A total of 2 million PBMCs stored at -80 degrees C provided the unsorted libraries. This clonotype has at least ten counts. This chain uses TRBV10-3 with TRBJ2-7, with a weak D call TRBD2 (6 bases). This receptor was taken from a man between 45 and 60 years old with multiple sclerosis. Sequenced material: PBMCs. This chain's CDR3 is CAISATSFTYEQYF. In DNA form, the CDR3 reads TGTGCCATCAGTGCAACTAGCTTCACCTACGAGCAGTACTTC.